This TCR beta chain came from a study of T cell responses to AZD1222 COVID-19 vaccine (dated by TCRdb to about 2021). About the study as a whole: AZD1222 recipients given second doses at about 4 weeks or at about 12 weeks were pooled, since spike-specific TCR depth and breadth were not found to differ between the two schedules. A total of 233 trial participants underwent TCR sequencing, of whom approximately 200 had received two doses of AZD1222 and 26 had received two doses of the MenACWY control vaccine. Trial participants were enrolled by age into subgroups of 18-55, 56-69 and 70-plus years, and around 150, 28 and 57 TCR-sequenced participants, respectively, were included in these subgroups.

A word on this clone: No antigen is known for it. No clone much larger than this one lies a single base away; base qualities are absent.

The CDR3 regions of human TCRbeta chains were analyzed by immunosequencing. As for the original processing: TCRs in the repertoires were compared against a reference library of SARS-CoV-2-specific TCRs that had been generated with the MIRA antigen-specificity platform. Breadth meant the fraction of unique TCRs that were SARS-CoV-2-associated, whereas depth meant the fraction of total T cells that were SARS-CoV-2-associated. Using the MIRA data, each spike-specific TCR was mapped to the spike region that the TCR reacts to and placed in a CD4 or CD8 class. Log10-transformed breadth and depth values were compared by one-way ANOVA with Sidak's multiple comparisons tests. What TCRdb holds here is the immuneACCESS table cut down to in-frame rearrangements. Part of the clones is not present; checked against another copy, under half of the missing clones reflect an unresolved V gene, and the others are unexplained. The D gene and trimming were derived from the DNA, and the V and J assignments and clone size from that table. The sample profile shows around 110,000 clones; around 87% of them were found once. The top ten constitute about 3% of the sample.

V loses 7 bases, J loses 3 bases, and the germline ends lie 5 bases apart. Per the germline V gene, KGHDR is the CDR1 and SFDVKD is the CDR2. The cysteine opens and the phenylalanine closes a CDR3 of 12 amino acids. The DNA shown is the 36-base CDR3, in frame from base 1. The time point label of this sample denotes: baseline before first vaccination. Vaccinee samples came from UK trials COV001 and COV002, including a single-blind randomized controlled phase 2/3 trial of AZD1222 (ChAdOx1 nCoV-19) in healthy adults. For TCRbeta chain sequencing, PBMC samples were collected from trial participants at day 0 and at day 28 after the second dose. Paper-wide results and their limitations: CD4 TCRs associated with the vaccine covered the entire spike protein, and the dominant responses were in regions 160-218 and 743-854. After two AZD1222 doses, both the breadth and the depth of spike-specific TCRs were significantly higher than at day 0 and than in MenACWY recipients. No day 14 peak-response samples were available, so repertoires were characterized only after the peak T cell response. Reportedly, almost half of the unique spike-specific TCRs recognized epitopes lying outside the regions that are mutated in the B.1.351 and B.1.1.7 variants. Participants were mostly white British and included more females than males, and it was suggested by the authors that clonal diversity may have been underestimated. Conclusions about previously exposed vaccinees were limited because only a handful of AZD1222 recipients were SARS-CoV-2 seropositive at baseline. In the small 56-69-year group, the increase in depth fell short of significance, most likely because of low power.

This sequence uses TRBV24-1 and TRBJ2-2; too little of a D gene remains to name it. This TCR derives from an adult in good health. The sample in question was peripheral blood, obtained on day 0 of AZD1222 vaccination. The CDR3 protein: CATRGDTGELFF. The DNA sequence follows: TGTGCCACCAGGGGCGACACCGGGGAGCTGTTTTTT.